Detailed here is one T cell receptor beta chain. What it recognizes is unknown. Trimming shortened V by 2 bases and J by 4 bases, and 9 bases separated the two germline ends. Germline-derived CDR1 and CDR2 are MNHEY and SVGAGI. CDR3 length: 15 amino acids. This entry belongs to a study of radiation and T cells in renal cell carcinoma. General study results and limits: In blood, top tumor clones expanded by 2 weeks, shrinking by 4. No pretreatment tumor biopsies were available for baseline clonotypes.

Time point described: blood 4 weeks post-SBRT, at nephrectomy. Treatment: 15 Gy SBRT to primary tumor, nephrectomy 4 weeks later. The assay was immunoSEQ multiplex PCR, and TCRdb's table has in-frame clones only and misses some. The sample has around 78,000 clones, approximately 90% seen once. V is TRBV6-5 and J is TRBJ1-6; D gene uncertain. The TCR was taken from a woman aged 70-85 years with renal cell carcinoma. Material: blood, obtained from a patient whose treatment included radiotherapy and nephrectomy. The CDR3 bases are TGTGCCAGCAGTTACGGATCCAGATATAATTCACCCCTCCACTTT. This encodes CASSYGSRYNSPLHF.